The TCR beta chain described here comes from a study of blood T cell repertoires in COVID-19. Study summary: T cells, B-cell-depleted T cells, or PBMCs supplied cDNA or gDNA.

Original data processing: Estimated nucleated cell counts came from reference gene primer amplification. Data came from immunoSEQ multiplex PCR; TCRdb stores just in-frame clones and leaves some out. The V and J calls and clone size were taken over from that table, and D and trimming were inferred from the DNA. The table records more than 300,000 clones, about 92% of them present only once. Enrollees, roughly 18 to 90 years old, lived in roughly 24 US areas. Donors in Cohort 3 counted as recovered after two negative PCRs, clearance, or symptom resolution. The germline CDR1 and CDR2 sequences are MDHEN and SYDVKM. V lost 5 bases to trimming and J lost 8 bases; unmatched junction nucleotides: 6. The length of the CDR3 is 14 residues.

V usage is TRBV28 and J usage is TRBJ1-4; 9 bases line up with TRBD1. Material for sequencing was PBMCs or T cells enriched from blood (not recorded which). The TCR comes from a woman aged 25 to 39 who had recovered from COVID-19. The DNA for the CDR3 is TGTGCCAGCAGTCAGACAGGGGGGAGAGAAAAACTGTTTTTT. This translates into CASSQTGGREKLFF.